The source of this TCR beta chain is a study of T cells after yellow fever vaccination. Study information: Fractions containing few cells were prepared with SMART-Seq v4 Ultra Low Input.

The V and J ends lost 8 bases and 5 bases respectively, with 8 bases between them. Germline V gives CDR1 SGHAT, CDR2 FQNNGV. The CDR3 covers 11 residues. A universal primer site and UMIs were added as TCR cDNA was made by 5'RACE template switching. TCRdb called the 5' RACE reads again in MiXCR, with one record for every CDR3 protein. The sample carries roughly 63,000 distinct CDR3 sequences, approximately 7% recorded once. Of note for this clonotype: Its antigen remains unknown.

Study-wide results and limits: Weaker in magnitude, the secondary response showed a faster peak on day 5 versus 15. A limited proportion of clonotypes was detected within both the CD4 and CD8 compartments.

The TCR was taken from a man aged 25-45 years who received the YFV17D yellow fever vaccine. The J gene is TRBJ2-3, the V gene TRBV11-2; no firm D call. Material: CD8+ T cells sorted from PBMCs, obtained 15 days after the yellow fever booster vaccination. The CDR3 protein is CASHIIDTQYF. For the CDR3, the DNA is TGTGCCAGCCATATCATAGATACGCAGTATTTT.